Below are 27 T cell receptor beta chains sequenced from a single sample in a study of CD8 T cells in ankylosing spondylitis. Whole-study findings and limits: Ankylosing spondylitis blood appeared to be characterized by a TCR beta motif of eight highly homologous variants.

No antigen has been assigned to these receptors. Each CDR3 protein gets one entry after TCRdb re-called the 5' RACE reads with MiXCR. The sample lists fewer than 750,000 distinct CDR3 sequences, around 17% occurring once. Sequencing was done on a sample of blood, either unsorted or a sorted T cell fraction (not recorded which). All receptors come from a male donor with ankylosing spondylitis.

The chain joins TRBV7-3 to TRBJ2-2; the D is unclear. Germline loops: CDR1 SGHTA, CDR2 FQGTGA. V lost 1 base, J lost 4 bases, and 4 bases lay in between. CDR3 length: 13 residues. CDR3 protein: CASSLKSTGELFF. CDR3 in DNA: TGTGCCAGCAGCTTAAAAAGCACCGGGGAGCTGTTTTTT.

This chain connects TRBV19 to TRBJ1-2; 7 bases fit TRBD1. J gave up 4 bases and V 8 bases, and 4 bases lay outside the gene matches. Germline assignment: CDR1 LNHDA and CDR2 SQIVND (reference sequence). This CDR3 region has 12 residues. For the CDR3, the DNA is TGTGCCAGTCTCACAGGGGTCTATGGCTACACCTTC. Translated: CASLTGVYGYTF.

As to this clonotype: Just one base apart from a much larger clone, this may be a read error. The CDR3 nucleotides read TGTGCCAGCAGTAGCATGCAGAAGGGTCAGCCCCAGCATTTT. As protein: CASSSMQKGQPQHF. J is TRBJ1-5 and V is TRBV27; D unresolved. The CDR3 is 14 amino acids. The germline gives CDR1 MNHEY, CDR2 SMNVEV (reference sequence). The germline V and J ends were trimmed by 5 bases and 6 bases, with 14 bases remaining between them.

This clonotype was picked up many times. This sequence joins TRBV5-1 and TRBJ2-1; D uncertain. V dropped 3 bases and J dropped 0 bases, with 16 bases sitting between them. Germline loops: CDR1 SGHRS, CDR2 YFSETQ. CDR3 size: 17 residues. The CDR3 loop is CASSSPRDTVSYNEQFF. CDR3 sequence (DNA): TGCGCCAGCAGCTCACCCCGAGACACGGTCTCCTACAATGAGCAGTTCTTC.

This clonotype has just one count. V gene TRBV11-1 combines with J gene TRBJ1-1, with D maybe TRBD1 (6 bases). The CDR3 is made up of 13 amino acids. The ends were cut back, 5 bases at V and 7 bases at J, with 14 bases in the middle. Germline V gene sequence: CDR1 SGHAT, CDR2 FQDESV (reference sequence). The CDR3 nucleotides read TGTGCCAGCAGCCTCGGACAGCTAATTGAAGCTTTCTTT. This sequence encodes CASSLGQLIEAFF.

The chain combines TRBV5-1 with TRBJ2-1; perhaps TRBD2 as D (5 bases). V shed 6 bases and J shed 9 bases, with 22 bases lying between them. CDR3 length: 15 residues. CDR1 is SGHRS and CDR2 is YFSETQ in the germline V gene. CDR3 nucleotide sequence: TGCGCCAGCAAACCCCGAGACTACGAAGATTCTGAGCAGTTCTTC. This encodes CASKPRDYEDSEQFF.

CDR3 DNA: TGTGCCAGCACCGCCAGCGAAGGGGATACCTACAATGAGCAGTTCTTC. Translation: CASTASEGDTYNEQFF. This chain connects TRBV12-3 or TRBV12-4 to TRBJ2-1; weak D call: TRBD1 (5 bases). CDR3 length: 16 amino acids. Trimming took off 7 bases at V and 2 bases at J, with 18 bases between the two ends.

Only a few counts were recorded for this clonotype. This chain links TRBV29-1 with TRBJ2-3; TRBD2 aligns across 10 bases. Germline-derived CDR1 and CDR2 are SQVTM and ANQGSEA. The CDR3 length is 15 residues. The trim removed 7 bases at V and 0 bases at J, leaving 7 bases unmatched. This chain's CDR3 is CSGSGLAESTDTQYF. The CDR3 DNA follows: TGCAGCGGCTCCGGACTAGCGGAAAGCACAGATACGCAGTATTTT.

This chain uses TRBV20-1 with TRBJ2-5; TRBD2 matches at 7 bases. V gave up 3 bases and J gave up 2 bases; unmatched junction bases: 3. CDR1 is DFQATT, CDR2 SNEGSKA, per germline (reference sequence). The CDR3 is made up of 13 amino acids. The CDR3 DNA is TGCAGTGCTAGGGCTAGCGGACAAGAGACCCAGTACTTC. Protein: CSARASGQETQYF.

V gene TRBV12-3 or TRBV12-4 combines with J gene TRBJ1-1; 9 bases are shared with TRBD1. Losses at the gene ends were 6 bases for V and 1 base for J; bases not matched to a gene: 6. The CDR3 runs 15 residues. The DNA of the CDR3 is TGTGCCAGCAGACCGGGACAGGGAGGGAACACTGAAGCTTTCTTT. This sequence encodes CASRPGQGGNTEAFF.

The CDR3 is CASSPEGLAGSYEQYF. Written as DNA, the CDR3 is TGTGCCAGCAGTCCTGAGGGACTAGCGGGCTCCTACGAGCAGTACTTC. V and J are TRBV28 and TRBJ2-7, with 12 bases lining up with TRBD2. Losses at the gene ends were 5 bases for V and 0 bases for J; bases not matched to a gene: 5. Germline V lookup: CDR1 MDHEN, CDR2 SYDVKM. CDR3 length: 16 amino acids. Full variable domain (outside the CDR3, taken from reference TRBV28 and TRBJ2-7): DVKVTQSSRYLVKRTGEKVFLECVQDMDHENMFWYRQDPGLGLRLIYFSYDVKMKEKGDIPEGYSVSREKKERFSLILESASTNQTSMYLCASSPEGLAGSYEQYFGPGTRLTVT.

This chain connects TRBV20-1 to TRBJ2-1, with D tentatively TRBD2 (6 bases). The germline CDR1 and CDR2 sequences are DFQATT and SNEGSKA (reference sequence). The CDR3 length is 14 residues. The V and J ends lost 1 base and 4 bases respectively, with 11 bases between them. CDR3 DNA sequence: TGCAGTGCTAGAGTTTTAGCGGAATACAATGAGCAGTTCTTC. Translating gives CSARVLAEYNEQFF.

This clonotype has more than one count but fewer than ten. The J gene is TRBJ1-1, the V gene TRBV29-1, with 7 bases lining up with TRBD1. After removal of 6 bases from V and 2 bases from J, the junction contained 9 bases not matched to a gene. Germline values: CDR1 SQVTM, CDR2 ANQGSEA. The CDR3 is 14 amino acids. The CDR3 coding sequence is TGCAGCGTGGAGCCCGACAGGGCCAACACTGAAGCTTTCTTT. This gives the protein CSVEPDRANTEAFF.

This clonotype was detected a few times. The V call is TRBV20-1, the J call TRBJ2-7; 7 bases are shared with TRBD2. CDR3 size: 12 residues. V shed 3 bases and J 4 bases; nucleotides not matched to a gene: 3. Germline V gene sequence: CDR1 DFQATT, CDR2 SNEGSKA (reference sequence). For the CDR3, the DNA is TGCAGTGCTAGCGGGGGGTTTTACGAGCAGTACTTC. It specifies CSASGGFYEQYF.

This chain uses TRBV29-1 with TRBJ2-1; 10 positions match TRBD2. The CDR3 is 12 residues long. The V gene's germline CDR1 is SQVTM and CDR2 ANQGSEA. This CDR3 is CTSSGSRNEQFF. The CDR3, as DNA: TGCACCTCTAGCGGGAGTCGTAATGAGCAGTTCTTC.

The V call is TRBV28, the J call TRBJ2-7, with D unresolved. Germline lookup yields CDR1 MDHEN and CDR2 SYDVKM. The CDR3 has 12 residues. With 6 bases removed from V and 2 bases from J, the gap between germline ends came to 8 bases. The CDR3 loop reads CASRQPAYEQYF. For the CDR3, the DNA is TGTGCCAGCAGACAGCCCGCCTACGAGCAGTACTTC.

The J gene is TRBJ2-7, the V gene TRBV7-2, with TRBD2 matching over 7 bases. The CDR3 loop spans 13 amino acids. CDR1 and CDR2 (germline): SGHTA, FQGNSA. The J segment lost 6 bases and the V segment lost 3 bases, leaving 5 bases of the junction unmatched. The CDR3 sequence: CASSFGLEIEQYF. In DNA, the CDR3 is TGTGCCAGCAGCTTTGGACTAGAAATCGAGCAGTACTTC.

This clonotype was observed a few times. This chain connects TRBV20-1 to TRBJ2-2; 7 positions agree with TRBD2. V lost 1 base and J lost 2; bases outside the gene matches: 4. The V gene's germline CDR1 is DFQATT and CDR2 SNEGSKA (reference sequence). This CDR3 is built from 15 residues. CDR3 in amino acids: CSARVGTTNTGELFF. The CDR3 region has the DNA TGCAGTGCTAGAGTGGGGACTACTAACACCGGGGAGCTGTTTTTT.

This clonotype was picked up a small number of times. The chain has TRBV14 and TRBJ2-3, with TRBD2 matching 8 bases. Germline-derived CDR1 and CDR2 are SGHDN and FVKESK. The CDR3 consists of 16 residues. V was pared by 7 bases and J by 2 bases, with 11 bases of the junction left unmatched. CDR3 protein: CASNERGTSHTDTQYF. In DNA, the CDR3 is TGTGCCAGCAACGAGCGGGGGACATCCCACACAGATACGCAGTATTTT.

This sequence joins TRBV27 and TRBJ2-6; D possibly corresponds to TRBD1 (5 bases). The V and J ends lost 8 bases and 0 bases respectively, with 11 bases between them. CDR1 MNHEY and CDR2 SMNVEV come from the germline V gene (reference sequence). The CDR3 loop spans 15 amino acids. For the CDR3, the DNA is TGTGCCAGCGGCAGGGTGACCTCTGGGGCCAACGTCCTGACTTTC. This translates into CASGRVTSGANVLTF. Full variable domain (remainder filled in from reference TRBV27 and TRBJ2-6): EAQVTQNPRYLITVTGKKLTVTCSQNMNHEYMSWYRQDPGLGLRQIYYSMNVEVTDKGDVPEGYKVSRKEKRNFPLILESPSPNQTSLYFCASGRVTSGANVLTFGAGSRLTVL.

This clonotype turned up a few times. The chain uses TRBV15 and TRBJ2-3; D is ambiguous. CDR3 length: 16 residues. CDR1 is LNHNV, CDR2 YYDKDF, per germline (reference sequence). Deletions cut 1 base from V and 2 bases from J, with 13 bases between. The CDR3 DNA reads as TGTGCCACCAGCAGAGGAAGTGTCGCAGCCACAGATACGCAGTATTTT. This codes for CATSRGSVAATDTQYF.

This clonotype was detected a few times. The CDR3 loop is CASSRGGNNQPQHF. DNA of the CDR3: TGTGCCAGCAGTCGAGGGGGGAACAATCAGCCCCAGCATTTT. V gene TRBV9 combines with J gene TRBJ1-5; D is perhaps TRBD1 (6 bases). The CDR3 totals 14 residues. Germline assignment: CDR1 SGDLS and CDR2 YYNGEE. V lost 5 bases, J lost 3 bases, and 12 bases lay in between.

The rearrangement joins TRBV18 to TRBJ2-7; 9 bases fit TRBD2. Trimming removed 2 bases from V and 3 bases from J; junction bases left unmatched: 8. The germline V gene has CDR1 KGHSH and CDR2 LQKENI. The CDR3 length is 16 residues. Here the CDR3 DNA reads TGTGCCAGCTCACCAGCGGGGGGGGGCCCAGGCTACGAGCAGTACTTC. Encoded protein: CASSPAGGGPGYEQYF.

The CDR3 reads CATSSSGRGYEQYF. The DNA of the CDR3 is TGTGCCACCTCATCCTCAGGACGGGGCTACGAGCAGTACTTC. The chain joins TRBV24-1 to TRBJ2-7; D may be TRBD2 (5 bases). This CDR3 contains 14 residues. The V and J ends lost 9 bases and 3 bases respectively, with 17 bases between them. Germline V gene lookup returns CDR1 KGHDR and CDR2 SFDVKD.

The chain is built from TRBV6-2 or TRBV6-3 and TRBJ2-7; unclear D gene. Trimming shortened V by 2 bases and J by 5 bases, and 1 base separated the two germline ends. Germline V lookup: CDR1 MNHEY, CDR2 SVGEGT. The length of the CDR3 is 10 residues. CDR3 sequence reads: CASSYHEQYF. CDR3 sequence (DNA): TGTGCCAGCAGTTACCACGAGCAGTACTTC.

This clonotype was counted a few times. V gene TRBV7-6 combines with J gene TRBJ2-1; D is possibly TRBD2 (5 bases). Germline CDR1 reads SGHVS; CDR2 reads FNYEAQ. The ends were cut back, 5 bases at V and 0 bases at J, with 23 bases in the middle. The CDR3 spans 19 residues. This CDR3 reads CASSTPLGIAPNSYNEQFF. DNA for the CDR3: TGTGCCAGCAGCACCCCGCTAGGTATAGCGCCGAACTCCTACAATGAGCAGTTCTTC. The full variable domain, completed using reference TRBV7-6 and TRBJ2-1, is GAGVSQSPRYKVTKRGQDVALRCDPISGHVSLYWYRQALGQGPEFLTYFNYEAQQDKSGLPNDRFSAERPEGSISTLTIQRTEQRDSAMYRCASSTPLGIAPNSYNEQFFGPGTRLTVL.

This clonotype was counted only a few times. The rearrangement links TRBV6-2 or TRBV6-3 to TRBJ1-5, with D unclear. From germline, CDR1 is MNHEY and CDR2 SVGEGT. This CDR3 comprises 14 residues. V gave up 3 bases and J gave up 6 bases, with 12 bases separating them. Here the CDR3 reads CASSYSGDSQPQHF. CDR3 DNA: TGTGCCAGCAGTTATAGTGGGGATAGTCAGCCCCAGCATTTT.